A single sample gave rise to the 18 T cell receptor beta chains below, sequenced in a study of post-analysis software for immune sequencing data. The TCR beta cDNA libraries contained unique molecular identifiers. TCRdb analysed the PCR reads with MiXCR anew, one entry per CDR3 protein. The sample lists around 180,000 distinct CDR3 sequences, approximately 30% seen once, with approximately 1.6% in the top ten. General observations from the study: Included in a set of about 5 TRBV segments more frequent in patients than controls were TRBV5-6, TRBV5-1 and TRBV20-1.

No cognate antigen is known for these TCRs. Sequenced input: blood. These receptors came from a girl aged 10 to 17 with multiple sclerosis.

This clonotype was picked up a small number of times. The chain employs TRBV5-5 and TRBJ2-2; D uncertain. There are 18 residues in the CDR3. The germline gives CDR1 SGHKS, CDR2 YYEKEE (reference sequence). The V gene lost 4 bases and the J gene lost 0 bases, with 19 bases spanning the gap. CDR3 protein: CASSDVYFETANTGELFF. The DNA for the CDR3 is TGTGCCAGCAGCGATGTATATTTTGAGACCGCGAACACCGGGGAGCTGTTTTTT.

The chain recombines TRBV5-1 with TRBJ2-5; 13 positions agree with TRBD2. The CDR3 is 13 amino acids. The germline V gene has CDR1 SGHRS and CDR2 YFSETQ. Trimming removed 3 bases from V and 9 bases from J; junction bases left unmatched: 2. CDR3 DNA: TGCGCCAGCAGCTCGGGACTAGCGGGATCCCAGTACTTC. It specifies CASSSGLAGSQYF.

This clonotype was counted many times. The CDR3 loop is CAIRPWGYYNEQFF. CDR3 sequence (DNA): TGTGCCATCCGGCCATGGGGTTACTACAATGAGCAGTTCTTC. The rearrangement joins TRBV10-3 to TRBJ2-1; D remains ambiguous. The germline V gene encodes CDR1 ENHRY and CDR2 SYGVKD. The CDR3 has 14 amino acids. The ends were cut back, 8 bases at V and 3 bases at J, with 14 bases in the middle.

This chain connects TRBV7-2 to TRBJ2-1; the match to TRBD1 covers 7 bases. J lost 7 bases, V lost 3 bases, and 12 bases had no gene match. Germline V gene sequence: CDR1 SGHTA, CDR2 FQGNSA. This CDR3 is 16 amino acids long. CDR3 amino acids: CASSFPTGSGVNEQFF. The CDR3 region has the DNA TGTGCCAGCAGCTTCCCGACAGGGTCTGGAGTGAATGAGCAGTTCTTC.

This clonotype was seen a few times. The CDR3 protein is CSARLTGGGQYF. The CDR3 DNA reads as TGCAGTGCTAGACTTACGGGGGGCGGGCAGTATTTT. The chain is built from TRBV20-1 and TRBJ2-3, with a weak D call TRBD2 (7 bases). Trimming removed 2 bases at V and 11 bases at J, with 14 bases between. The germline gives CDR1 DFQATT, CDR2 SNEGSKA (reference sequence). The CDR3 has 12 amino acids.

The chain links TRBV14 to TRBJ2-1, with a tentative D call TRBD1 (7 bases). Trimming removed 4 bases at V and 2 bases at J, with 15 bases between. Germline CDR1 reads SGHDN; CDR2 reads FVKESK. The CDR3 is made up of 16 amino acids. The CDR3 protein is CASSLPAGGTYNEQFF. The CDR3 DNA is TGTGCCAGCAGCCTCCCCGCAGGGGGGACCTACAATGAGCAGTTCTTC.

This clonotype has a handful of counts. The chain recombines TRBV6-2 or TRBV6-3 with TRBJ2-1; tentatively, D is TRBD1 or TRBD2 (6 bases each). CDR3 length equals 14 residues. Germline V gene sequence: CDR1 MNHEY, CDR2 SVGEGT. V was trimmed by 7 bases and J by 6 bases, leaving 16 bases between them. The CDR3 region is CASTYGGGTNEQFF. In DNA, the CDR3 is TGTGCCAGCACCTACGGAGGGGGGACCAATGAGCAGTTCTTC.

The chain combines TRBV2 with TRBJ2-5; 14 positions agree with TRBD2. Per the germline V gene, CDR1 is SNHLY and CDR2 is FYNNEI. V lost 4 bases and J lost 7; bases outside the gene matches: 5. The CDR3 spans 15 residues. CDR3 sequence reads: CASSAPGLAGGTQYF. In DNA form, the CDR3 reads TGTGCCAGCAGTGCGCCCGGACTAGCGGGAGGGACCCAGTACTTC.

This clonotype was seen only a few times. This rearrangement joins TRBV5-1 to TRBJ2-1, with D unclear. Trimming stripped 6 bases from V and 7 bases from J, with 14 bases between. This CDR3 contains 13 residues. Per the germline V gene, CDR1 is SGHRS and CDR2 is YFSETQ. CDR3 nucleotides: TGCGCCAGCAAGGTCGGTGCCTCAAATGAGCAGTTCTTC. Protein sequence: CASKVGASNEQFF. The complete variable domain, with remaining parts taken from reference TRBV5-1 and TRBJ2-1, reads KAGVTQTPRYLIKTRGQQVTLSCSPISGHRSVSWYQQTPGQGLQFLFEYFSETQRNKGNFPGRFSGRQFSNSRSEMNVSTLELGDSALYLCASKVGASNEQFFGPGTRLTVL.

This clonotype was seen at least ten times. The chain carries TRBV29-1 and TRBJ2-5; 7 bases are a match to TRBD1. CDR3 length: 14 amino acids. Germline CDR1 SQVTM, CDR2 ANQGSEA. In nucleotides, the CDR3 is TGCAGTAGTGTCCCCTGGGACAGTCGGCAGACCCAGTACTTC. This encodes CSSVPWDSRQTQYF.

About this clonotype: Just one base apart from a much larger clone, this may be a read error. The J gene is TRBJ1-2, the V gene TRBV28, with D hard to call. This CDR3 is 12 amino acids long. Germline loops: CDR1 MDHEN, CDR2 SYDVKM. Trimming cost V 5 bases and J 3 bases, with 7 bases left between them. CDR3 in DNA: TGTGCCAGCAGTGCGGACGACTATGGCTACACCTTC. It specifies CASSADDYGYTF.

At least ten counts were recorded for this clonotype. This chain links TRBV29-1 with TRBJ1-1; D gene uncertain. Germline V CDR1 and CDR2: SQVTM, ANQGSEA. The CDR3 is 12 residues long. The germline V and J ends were trimmed by 7 bases and 1 base, with 10 bases remaining between them. As DNA, the CDR3 is TGCAGCGGGGCTGGGAGGAACACTGAAGCTTTCTTT. It yields the protein CSGAGRNTEAFF.

This clonotype came up many times. The chain joins TRBV5-1 to TRBJ2-1; 7 bases agree with TRBD2. The CDR3 has 14 residues. J lost 0 bases, V lost 7 bases, and 4 bases had no gene match. Germline CDR1 reads SGHRS; CDR2 reads YFSETQ. Here the CDR3 DNA reads TGCGCCAGCGCTACTAGCGTCTCCTACAATGAGCAGTTCTTC. Protein: CASATSVSYNEQFF.

In the case of this clonotype: A clone one base away is much larger, so this may be a read error. The chain recombines TRBV10-3 with TRBJ2-7; maybe TRBD2 (6 bases). The length of the CDR3 is 15 residues. Germline values: CDR1 ENHRY, CDR2 SYGVKD. In DNA, the CDR3 is TGTGCCACCAGTGAGTGGGAGGATCCTTCCTACGAGCAGTACTTC. Protein product: CATSEWEDPSYEQYF.

This chain links TRBV5-5 with TRBJ2-1, with no clear D. From germline, CDR1 is SGHKS and CDR2 YYEKEE (reference sequence). The length of the CDR3 is 13 residues. V shed 1 base and J shed 4 bases, with 6 bases lying between them. The CDR3, as DNA: TGTGCCAGCAGCTTGAACCTATACAATGAGCAGTTCTTC. The encoded protein is CASSLNLYNEQFF.

This clonotype has a count of ten or more. This chain connects TRBV12-3 or TRBV12-4 to TRBJ2-1; perhaps TRBD1 as D (6 bases). The V and J ends lost 6 bases and 10 bases respectively, with 22 bases between them. The CDR3 spans 15 residues. The CDR3 DNA sequence: TGTGCCAGCAGCCCGCGAGGGGGACCGACCGGGGAGCAGTTCTTC. It translates to CASSPRGGPTGEQFF.

This clonotype was seen ten or more times. The chain uses TRBV11-2 and TRBJ2-7, with 9 bases fitting TRBD2. J lost 3 bases, V lost 5 bases, and 14 bases had no gene match. The CDR3 totals 17 residues. The germline gives CDR1 SGHAT, CDR2 FQNNGV. CDR3 DNA: TGTGCCAGCAGCCCAGCTGGGGTAGCGGGAGTGATCTACGAGCAGTACTTC. Protein: CASSPAGVAGVIYEQYF.

This clonotype was counted a few times. The genes are TRBV20-1 and TRBJ1-6; 8 nucleotides align to TRBD1. With V trimmed by 5 bases and J by 2 bases, 2 bases remained unmatched. The CDR3 spans 14 residues. CDR1 DFQATT and CDR2 SNEGSKA come from the germline V gene (reference sequence). As DNA, the CDR3 is TGCAGTGCTCTGGACAGGGCCTATAATTCACCCCTCCACTTT. Amino acid sequence: CSALDRAYNSPLHF.